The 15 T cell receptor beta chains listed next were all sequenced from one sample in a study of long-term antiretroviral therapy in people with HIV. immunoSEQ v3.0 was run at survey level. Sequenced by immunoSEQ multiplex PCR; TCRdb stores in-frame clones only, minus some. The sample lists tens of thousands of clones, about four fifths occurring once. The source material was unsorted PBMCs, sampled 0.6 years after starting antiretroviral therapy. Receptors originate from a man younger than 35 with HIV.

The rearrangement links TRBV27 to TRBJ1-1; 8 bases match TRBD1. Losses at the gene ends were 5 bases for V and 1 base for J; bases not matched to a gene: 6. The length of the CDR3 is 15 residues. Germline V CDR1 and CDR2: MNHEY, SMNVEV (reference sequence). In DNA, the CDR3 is TGTGCCAGCAGTCTCACCGGGACAGGGAACACTGAAGCTTTCTTT. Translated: CASSLTGTGNTEAFF.

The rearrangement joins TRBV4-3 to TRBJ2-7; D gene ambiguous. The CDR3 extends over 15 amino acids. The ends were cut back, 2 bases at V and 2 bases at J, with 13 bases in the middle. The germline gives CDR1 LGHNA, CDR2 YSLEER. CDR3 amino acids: CASSQLRRHPYEQYF. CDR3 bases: TGCGCCAGCAGCCAACTACGCAGGCATCCCTACGAGCAGTACTTC.

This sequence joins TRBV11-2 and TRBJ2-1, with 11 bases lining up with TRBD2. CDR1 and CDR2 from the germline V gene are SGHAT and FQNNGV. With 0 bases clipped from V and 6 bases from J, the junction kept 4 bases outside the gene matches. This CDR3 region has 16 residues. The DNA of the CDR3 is TGTGCCAGCAGCTTAGAACTAGCGGGAGCCGGCAATGAGCAGTTCTTC. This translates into CASSLELAGAGNEQFF.

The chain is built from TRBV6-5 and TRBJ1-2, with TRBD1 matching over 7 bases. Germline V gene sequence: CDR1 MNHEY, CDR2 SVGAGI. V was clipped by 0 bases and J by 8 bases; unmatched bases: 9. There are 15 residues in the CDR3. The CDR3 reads CASSYSRGRGIGYTF. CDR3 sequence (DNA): TGTGCCAGCAGTTACTCAAGGGGGCGCGGAATCGGCTACACCTTC.

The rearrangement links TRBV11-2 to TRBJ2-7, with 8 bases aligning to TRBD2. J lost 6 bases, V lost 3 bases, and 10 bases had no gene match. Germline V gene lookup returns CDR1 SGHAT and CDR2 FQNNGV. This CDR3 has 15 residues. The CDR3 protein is CASSFRSGRGGEQYF. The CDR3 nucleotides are TGTGCCAGCAGCTTTCGAAGCGGGAGAGGCGGCGAGCAGTACTTC.

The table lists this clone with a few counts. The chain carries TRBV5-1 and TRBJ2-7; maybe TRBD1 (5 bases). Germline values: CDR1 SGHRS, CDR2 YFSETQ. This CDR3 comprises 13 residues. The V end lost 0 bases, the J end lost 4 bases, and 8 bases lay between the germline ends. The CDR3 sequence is CASSLEGSYEQYF. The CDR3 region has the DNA TGCGCCAGCAGCTTGGAGGGGTCTTACGAGCAGTACTTC.

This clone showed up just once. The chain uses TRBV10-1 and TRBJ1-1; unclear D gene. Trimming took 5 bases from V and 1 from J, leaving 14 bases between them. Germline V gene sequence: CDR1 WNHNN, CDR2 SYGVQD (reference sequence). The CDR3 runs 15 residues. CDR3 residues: CASSPRTTANTEAFF. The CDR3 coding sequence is TGCGCCAGCAGTCCCCGAACAACCGCGAACACTGAAGCTTTCTTT.

In DNA form, the CDR3 reads TGCAGCGTTTACGCCAGACTAGCGGGACCCTTCACAGATACGCAGTATTTT. This gives the protein CSVYARLAGPFTDTQYF. V is TRBV29-1 and J is TRBJ2-3; 11 bases fit TRBD2. There are 17 residues in the CDR3. After removal of 5 bases from V and 2 bases from J, the junction contained 12 bases not matched to a gene. The germline CDR1 and CDR2 sequences are SQVTM and ANQGSEA.

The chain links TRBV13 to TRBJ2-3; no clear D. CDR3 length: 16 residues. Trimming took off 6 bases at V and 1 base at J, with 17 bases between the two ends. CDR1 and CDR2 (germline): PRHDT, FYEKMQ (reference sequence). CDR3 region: CASRRHGAPGTDTQYF. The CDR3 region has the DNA TGTGCCAGCAGGCGACACGGTGCCCCCGGCACAGATACGCAGTATTTT.

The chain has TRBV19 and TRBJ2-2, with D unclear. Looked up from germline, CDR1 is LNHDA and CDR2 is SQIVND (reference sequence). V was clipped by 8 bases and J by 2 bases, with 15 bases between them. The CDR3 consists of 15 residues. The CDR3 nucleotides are TGTGCCAGTTCCTCCCGGACGGATAACACCGGGGAGCTGTTTTTT. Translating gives CASSSRTDNTGELFF.

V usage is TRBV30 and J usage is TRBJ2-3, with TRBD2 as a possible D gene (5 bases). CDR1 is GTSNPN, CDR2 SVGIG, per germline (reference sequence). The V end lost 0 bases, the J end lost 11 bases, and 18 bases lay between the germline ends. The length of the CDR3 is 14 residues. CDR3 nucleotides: TGTGCCTGGAGTGTATTATCGGACTCCCGGGTGCAGTATTTT. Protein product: CAWSVLSDSRVQYF.

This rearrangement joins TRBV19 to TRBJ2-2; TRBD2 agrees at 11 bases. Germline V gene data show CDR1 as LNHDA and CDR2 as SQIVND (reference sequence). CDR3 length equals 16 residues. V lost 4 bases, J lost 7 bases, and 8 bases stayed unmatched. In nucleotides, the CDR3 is TGTGCCAGTAGTAGGCCTAGCGGGAGGAGGAGCGGGGAGCTGTTTTTT. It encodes CASSRPSGRRSGELFF.

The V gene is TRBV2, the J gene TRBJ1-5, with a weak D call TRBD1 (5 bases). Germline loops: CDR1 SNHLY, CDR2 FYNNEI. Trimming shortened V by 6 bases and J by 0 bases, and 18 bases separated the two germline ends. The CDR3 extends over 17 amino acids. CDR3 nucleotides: TGTGCCAGCAGGGCAGGGTCCAGCCTTATTAGCAATCAGCCCCAGCATTTT. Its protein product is CASRAGSSLISNQPQHF.

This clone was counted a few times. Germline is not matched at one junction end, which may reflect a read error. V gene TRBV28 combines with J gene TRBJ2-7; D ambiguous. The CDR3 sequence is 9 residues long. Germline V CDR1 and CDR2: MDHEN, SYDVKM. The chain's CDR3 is CASSLSQNF. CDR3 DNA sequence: TGTGCCAGCAGTTTGAGCCAGAACTTC.

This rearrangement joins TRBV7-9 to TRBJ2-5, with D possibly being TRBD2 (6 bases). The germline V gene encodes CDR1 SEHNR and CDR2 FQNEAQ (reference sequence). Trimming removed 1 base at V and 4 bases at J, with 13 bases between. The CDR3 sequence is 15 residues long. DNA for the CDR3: TGTGCCAGCAGCTTAGGACCGGGAGATCTAGAGACCCAGTACTTC. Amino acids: CASSLGPGDLETQYF.